Listed below are T cell receptor beta chains from one sample, sequenced in a study of beta chain features in type 1 diabetes. TCRdb keeps only in-frame clones here, not all; method: immunoSEQ multiplex PCR. Of over 120,000 clones in the sample, about a tenth were seen once. Sequenced material: central memory CD4+ T cells from blood. The receptors here all came from a man between 18 and 35 years old in good health. Both conserved end residues are part of each CDR3. The D gene is left open where the match is weak. Where a row states a size, it is once, few, many or the class of an expanded clone; other rows omit it.

TRBJ1-2 | NA | TRBV18 | NA | TGTGCCAGCTCACCGGCAGGGAACATTTACTATGGCTACACCTTC | CASSPAGNIYYGYTF
TRBJ2-7 | NA | TRBV18 | NA | TGTGCCAGCTCACCACAGGGGTACGGTTCGTACGAGCAGTACTTC | CASSPQGYGSYEQYF
TRBJ2-2 | NA | TRBV11-2 | NA | TGTGCCAGCAGCACAGAGTTCGCCGGGGAGCTGTTTTTT | CASSTEFAGELFF
TRBJ2-7 | NA | TRBV19 | TRBD1 | TGTGCCAGTAGTAAAGGACCCGGGACAGGGGCCTACGAGCAGTACTTC | CASSKGPGTGAYEQYF
TRBJ2-3 | few | TRBV6-5 | NA | TGTGCCAGCAGTTACGAACAGGCCGATACGCAGTATTTT | CASSYEQADTQYF
TRBJ2-1 | few | TRBV28 | NA | TGTGCCAGCAGTTCCTCGACGGGGAACAATGAGCAGTTCTTC | CASSSSTGNNEQFF
TRBJ2-7 | NA | TRBV7-8 | TRBD2 | TGTGCCAGCAGCCAGAGTGGGCCTAGCGGGGGTTACTCCTACGAGCAGTACTTC | CASSQSGPSGGYSYEQYF
TRBJ2-7 | few | TRBV28 | NA | TGTGCCAGCCTCACTGCGGGCAGCCGCTACGAGCAGTACTTC | CASLTAGSRYEQYF
TRBJ1-6 | NA | TRBV5-4 | NA | TGTGCCAGCAGCCCCGGCGGCCGGTATAATTCACCCCTCCACTTT | CASSPGGRYNSPLHF
TRBJ1-2 | many | TRBV27 | TRBD1 | TGTGCCAGCAGTTTGGCAGGGGGTTCTGGCTACACCTTC | CASSLAGGSGYTF
TRBJ1-2 | NA | TRBV7-2 | NA | TGTGCCAGCAGCTTAGTTCAGGGGCGAGATGGCTACACCTTC | CASSLVQGRDGYTF
TRBJ2-3 | NA | TRBV10-3 | TRBD2 | TGTGCCATCAGTACTCCTAGCGGGGGCGACACAGATACGCAGTATTTT | CAISTPSGGDTDTQYF
TRBJ2-2 | NA | TRBV2 | NA | TGTGCCAGCGGGGGGGCGAGCGGAAACACCGGGGAGCTGTTTTTT | CASGGASGNTGELFF
TRBJ2-1 | few | TRBV30 | TRBD1 | TGTGCCTGGCACCGGACAGGGGGCAGTGAGCAGTTCTTC | CAWHRTGGSEQFF
TRBJ1-5 | NA | TRBV2 | TRBD1 | TGTGCCAGCAGTGAAGCCTTCGGGACAGGGAATCAGCCCCAGCATTTT | CASSEAFGTGNQPQHF
TRBJ1-2 | NA | TRBV5-1 | NA | TGCGCCAGCAGCTTGGACCCACAGCCTAACTATGGCTACACCTTC | CASSLDPQPNYGYTF
TRBJ1-5 | many | TRBV7-9 | NA | TGTGCCAGCAGCTGGGGACAAAACAATCAGCCCCAGCATTTT | CASSWGQNNQPQHF
TRBJ2-5 | few | TRBV6-1 | TRBD1 | TGTGCCAGCAGTGCAGGGGGCCTTGAGACCCAGTACTTC | CASSAGGLETQYF
TRBJ1-6 | NA | TRBV19 | TRBD1 | TGTGCCAGTAGTACCTCCGACAGGGGCAATAATTCACCCCTCCACTTT | CASSTSDRGNNSPLHF
TRBJ2-2 | few | TRBV2 | NA | TGTGCCAGCGGAAGACAAGTGACGAACACCGGGGAGCTGTTTTTT | CASGRQVTNTGELFF
TRBJ1-2 | NA | TRBV28 | NA | TGTGCCAGCAGTCAACGGCTGCGGGGGGATGGCTACACCTTC | CASSQRLRGDGYTF
TRBJ2-1 | few | TRBV11-2 | TRBD1 | TGTGCCAGCAGCTTCACGACAGGGGTAGGCAATGAGCAGTTCTTC | CASSFTTGVGNEQFF
TRBJ2-1 | NA | TRBV6-6 | TRBD2 | TGTGCCAGCAGTGCGACTAGCGGGGGACGGGAGCAGTTCTTC | CASSATSGGREQFF
TRBJ1-5 | many | TRBV28 | NA | TGTGCCAGCACCCAAATTGGAGCCCAGCATTTT | CASTQIGAQHF
TRBJ2-7 | few | TRBV28 | NA | TGTGCCAGCAGCCCTTACACCTACGAGCAGTACTTC | CASSPYTYEQYF
TRBJ2-2 | few | TRBV7-2 | NA | TGTGCCAGCAGCCCGGACAGGCGGGGCGGGGAGCTGTTTTTT | CASSPDRRGGELFF
TRBJ2-5 | NA | TRBV2 | TRBD2 | TGTGCCAGCAGGAATAGCGGGGGGCGGGGAGAGACCCAGTACTTC | CASRNSGGRGETQYF
TRBJ2-5 | NA | TRBV7-2 | TRBD2 | TGTGCCAGCAGCTTCCAGCGGGGGGACGGAGAGACCCAGTACTTC | CASSFQRGDGETQYF
TRBJ1-6 | few | TRBV2 | TRBD1 | TGTGCCAGCCGGGACAGCTCCTATAATTCACCCCTCCACTTT | CASRDSSYNSPLHF
TRBJ1-5 | few | TRBV2 | NA | TGTGCCAGCAGCAGAGAGACAGCTTCCAATCAGCCCCAGCATTTT | CASSRETASNQPQHF
TRBJ2-5 | NA | TRBV5-6 | TRBD2 | TGTGCCAGCAGCTTGGTGGCTAGCGGGGGGAGGGAGACCCAGTACTTC | CASSLVASGGRETQYF
TRBJ1-2 | few | TRBV2 | NA | TGTGCCAGCACCCAAATCGGACAACAGGGCTACACCTTC | CASTQIGQQGYTF
TRBJ1-2 | NA | TRBV6-5 | NA | TGTGCCAGCAGAGGAGACAGCAACTATGGCTACACCTTC | CASRGDSNYGYTF
TRBJ1-6 | few | TRBV11-2 | NA | TGTGCCAGCAGCGCGGGGGGGGGCGCACCCCTCCACTTT | CASSAGGGAPLHF
TRBJ1-4 | NA | TRBV5-1 | NA | TGCGCCAGCAGCTCTGATTGGGCTTCTAATGAAAAACTGTTTTTT | CASSSDWASNEKLFF
TRBJ2-1 | few | TRBV7-3 | TRBD2 | TGTGCCAGCAGCCCTACACTAGCGGGGGCTAACAATGAGCAGTTCTTC | CASSPTLAGANNEQFF
TRBJ1-5 | few | TRBV7-2 | NA | TGTGCCAGCAGCTTCAGTGGTCAGCCCCAGCATTTT | CASSFSGQPQHF
TRBJ2-7 | few | TRBV2 | TRBD2 | TGTGCCAGCCATCGGGGGGGGACCTACGAGCAGTACTTC | CASHRGGTYEQYF
TRBJ2-2 | few | TRBV5-1 | TRBD2 | TGCGCCAGCAGCACTGGACTAGCGGGGGGGACCGGGGAGCTGTTTTTT | CASSTGLAGGTGELFF
TRBJ2-7 | NA | TRBV19 | TRBD1 | TGTGCCAGTAAAGAGGACAGGGGCGAGCAGTACTTC | CASKEDRGEQYF
TRBJ2-7 | NA | TRBV10-2 | TRBD2 | TGCGCCAGCAGTGGAGCGGGGGCCTACGAGCAGTACTTC | CASSGAGAYEQYF
TRBJ2-3 | few | TRBV6-5 | TRBD2 | TGTGCCAGCAGTTACAAAAGCGGGGGGGGAGGAGATACGCAGTATTTT | CASSYKSGGGGDTQYF
TRBJ1-2 | NA | TRBV5-1 | TRBD1 | TGCGCCAGCAGCTTAAGGCAGGGGGCTTATGGCTACACCTTC | CASSLRQGAYGYTF
TRBJ2-5 | few | TRBV2 | TRBD2 | TGTGCCAGCAGTGAAGGAGGCGGGGGGGTACAAGAGACCCAGTACTTC | CASSEGGGGVQETQYF
TRBJ1-5 | few | TRBV10-3 | NA | TGTGCCATCAGTGACCCTTCGACAGGTCAGCCCCAGCATTTT | CAISDPSTGQPQHF
TRBJ2-3 | few | TRBV5-1 | TRBD2 | TGCGCCAGCAGCTTGGCCGGCGGGGGGGCCCCAGATACGCAGTATTTT | CASSLAGGGAPDTQYF
TRBJ1-3 | few | TRBV4-2 | NA | TGTGCCAGCAGCCAAGTCGCAGGTATATCTGGAAACACCATATATTTT | CASSQVAGISGNTIYF
TRBJ2-7 | NA | TRBV19 | TRBD1 | TGTGCCAGTAGTCCCCCCGGGACAGGGGATTTCGAGCAGTACTTC | CASSPPGTGDFEQYF